Detailed here is one TCR beta chain. The data were obtained in a study of blood T cell repertoires in COVID-19. Study-wide context: Acute and convalescent COVID-19 specimens originated in the United States, Italy and Spain. The analysed material was cDNA or gDNA that came from T cells, B-cell-depleted T cells, or PBMCs.

Looked up from germline, CDR1 is MNHNS and CDR2 is SASEGT. The V segment lost 2 bases and the J segment 1 base; nucleotides outside the gene matches: 0. This CDR3 has 15 residues. Source study methods: From reference gene primer amplification, estimates of nucleated cell counts were derived. Method: immunoSEQ multiplex PCR; TCRdb's copy keeps in-frame clones and lacks some. Clonal size and the V and J genes are those of that table, whereas D and trimming came from the DNA. The top ten clones hold 3.5% to 5.5% of a sample with 130,000 to 150,000 clones, about 83% of them seen once. Sample: peripheral blood. This chain connects TRBV6-1 to TRBJ2-3; 10 positions agree with TRBD2. The TCR comes from a woman between 35 and 50 years old with acute or convalescent COVID-19. The CDR3 protein is CASSETSGGTDTQYF. In DNA form, the CDR3 reads TGTGCCAGCAGTGAAACTAGCGGGGGCACAGATACGCAGTATTTT.